The source of this T cell receptor (beta chain) is a study of T cell repertoires and HLA-DP antigens (dated by TCRdb to between 2018 and 2020). A note on the overall study: Using HeLa cells transduced to present allogeneic HLA-DP, the study set up an in vitro model of CD4+ T cell alloreactivity. On average, approximately 0.2 ug of DNA went in for sorted CD137+CD4+ samples, versus roughly 1,200 ng for pre-culture CD4+ samples. Of the three donors, two were male and one was female, with ages ranging from the 18-to-29 band to the 60-to-69 band. Compared with self, one alloantigen differed at one amino acid in the peptide-binding groove and the other differed at under 11, modelling structurally similar versus dissimilar alloantigens.

The CDR3 holds 17 amino acids from the cysteine to the phenylalanine. CDR3 DNA only is kept here, 51 bases in frame from base 1. From the germline V gene (reference sequence), CDR1 is LNHNV and CDR2 is YYDKDF. Trimming takes 2 bases off V and 3 bases off J; junction bases not matched to a gene: 12. Concerning this clone itself: Its specific antigen is unknown. Base qualities are not at hand, and no much larger clone is one base apart.

TCRB CDR3 regions were amplified with the immunoSEQ multiplex PCR using forward primers for 54 TRBV segments and reverse primers for 13 TRBJ segments. Deep resolution, with a target of approximately 200,000 T cell genomes, was applied to the sequencing of pre-culture CD4+ samples. Sequencing of amplicons was performed on an Illumina HiSeq System, and 87 bp reads covering the CDR3 were generated. From the authors' description of their analysis: PCR and sequencing errors in the reads were corrected, and alignment to IMGT reference sequences was used to define CDR3 regions. Template and unique rearrangement counts were estimated using synthetic template pools. Clonality was computed as 1 minus Pielou's evenness. The Daley-Smith estimator was used to estimate richness. Repertoire overlap was measured with Morisita's index. Clones present in cultured samples but not detected in the pre-culture repertoire of the same donor were defined as low-abundance clones. TCRdb took this table from immuneACCESS and kept in-frame rearrangements with V and J called. Such tables lack part of the clones; where checked against another copy, unresolved V genes explain under half of the gap, and the rest is unexplained. The V and J calls and clone size come from that table; D and trimming were worked out from the DNA. The sample includes around 100,000 clones, with around 93% observed a single time. The top ten constitute about 0.3% of the sample.

Magnetic bead negative selection was used to isolate untouched CD4+ T cells from Ficoll-separated PBMC, with purity averaging approximately 98%. Using magnetic beads, untouched CD4+ T cells were isolated from Ficoll-separated PBMC at roughly 98% purity, with only negligible CD8+ contamination. Peripheral blood mononuclear cells came from the buffy coats of three healthy blood donors, who served as the study's donors. All three donors were CMV seronegative. Genomic DNA was extracted with the DNeasy Blood & Tissue Kit. Genomic DNA from sorted CD137+CD4+ cells and from pre-culture CD4+ baseline samples of each subject was subjected to TCRB sequencing. Overall results and qualifications from the work: Naive and memory CD4+ repertoires were not analysed separately. Clones undetected before culture had an average cumulative frequency of approximately 37% against one allele and 45% to 65% against the other. Limitations included only three donors, a non-physiological HeLa antigen-presenting system, and the use of total CD4+ responder cells. Sorted CD137+ cells showed similar clonality against both alloantigens (about 0.39), much higher than the clonality of pre-culture samples (roughly 0.04).

Recombination joined TRBV15 with TRBJ2-7, with 8 bases aligning to TRBD2. This sequence was found in a woman aged 18-29 years in good health and CMV-seronegative. Sequenced sample: CD4+ T cells from PBMCs. The DNA is as follows: TGTGCCACCAGCAGATGGCCTAGCGGGCCGTCGAGCTACGAGCAGTACTTC. Its translation is CATSRWPSGPSSYEQYF.